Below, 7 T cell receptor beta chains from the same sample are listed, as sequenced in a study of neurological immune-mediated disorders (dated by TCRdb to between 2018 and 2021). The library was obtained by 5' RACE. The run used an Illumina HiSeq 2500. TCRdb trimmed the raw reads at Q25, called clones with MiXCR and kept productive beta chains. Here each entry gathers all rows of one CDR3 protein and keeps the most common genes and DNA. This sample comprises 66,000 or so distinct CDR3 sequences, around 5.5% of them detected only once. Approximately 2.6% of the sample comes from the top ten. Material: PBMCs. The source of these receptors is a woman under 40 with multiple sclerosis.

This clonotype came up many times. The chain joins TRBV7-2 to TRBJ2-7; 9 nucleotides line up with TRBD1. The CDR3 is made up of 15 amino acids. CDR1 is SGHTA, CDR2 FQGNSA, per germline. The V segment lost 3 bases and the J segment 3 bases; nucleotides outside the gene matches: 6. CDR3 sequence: CASSFAGQGFYEQYF. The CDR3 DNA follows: TGTGCCAGCAGCTTCGCCGGACAGGGGTTCTACGAGCAGTACTTC.

The CDR3 loop reads CASSLRKDTQYF. CDR3 coding DNA: TGTGCCAGCAGTTTAAGAAAAGATACGCAGTATTTT. The chain carries TRBV6-6 and TRBJ2-3; D call uncertain. The CDR3 contains 12 residues. Trimming took 4 bases from V and 5 from J, leaving 7 bases between them. Germline-derived CDR1 and CDR2 are MNHNY and SVGAGI (reference sequence).

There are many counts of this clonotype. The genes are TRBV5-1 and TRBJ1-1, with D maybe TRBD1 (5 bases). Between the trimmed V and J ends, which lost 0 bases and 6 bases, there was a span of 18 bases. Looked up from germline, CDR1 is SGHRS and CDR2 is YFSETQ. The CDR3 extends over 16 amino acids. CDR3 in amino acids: CASSLVAPGGGSEAFF. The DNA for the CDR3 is TGCGCCAGCAGCTTGGTCGCACCCGGTGGGGGGTCTGAAGCTTTCTTT.

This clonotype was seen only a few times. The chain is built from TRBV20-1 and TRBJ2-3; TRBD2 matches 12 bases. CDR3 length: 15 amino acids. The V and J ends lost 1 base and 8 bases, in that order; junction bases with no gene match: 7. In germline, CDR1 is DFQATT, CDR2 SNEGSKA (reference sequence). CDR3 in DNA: TGCAGTGCTAGAGCTCTAGCGGGGGGGCTTGCTACGCAGTATTTT. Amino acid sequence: CSARALAGGLATQYF.

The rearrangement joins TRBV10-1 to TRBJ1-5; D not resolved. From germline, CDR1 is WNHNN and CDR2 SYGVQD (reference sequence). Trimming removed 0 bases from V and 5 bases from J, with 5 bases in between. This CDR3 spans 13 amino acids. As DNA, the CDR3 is TGCGCCAGCAGTGAGTCCGGGGATCAGCCCCAGCATTTT. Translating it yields CASSESGDQPQHF.

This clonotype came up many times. The CDR3 sequence: CASRPGWEGNQPQHF. CDR3 sequence (DNA): TGCGCCAGCAGACCAGGGTGGGAAGGGAATCAGCCCCAGCATTTT. This rearrangement joins TRBV5-1 to TRBJ1-5; possible D gene TRBD1, 5 bases. Germline V CDR1 and CDR2: SGHRS, YFSETQ. This CDR3 has 15 amino acids. Deletions cut 5 bases from V and 4 bases from J, with 16 bases between.

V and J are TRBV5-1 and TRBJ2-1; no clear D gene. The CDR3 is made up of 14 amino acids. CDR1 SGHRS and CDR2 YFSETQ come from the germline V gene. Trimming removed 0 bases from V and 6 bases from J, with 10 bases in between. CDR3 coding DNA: TGCGCCAGCAGCTTGGTTCAGTGGGGCAATGAGCAGTTCTTC. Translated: CASSLVQWGNEQFF.